This TCR beta chain was captured by sequencing in a study of blood T cell repertoires in COVID-19. Study summary: Samples of COVID-19 (acute and convalescent) were obtained from the United States, Italy and Spain.

How the authors handled the data: Amplifying reference gene primers gave estimates of nucleated cell counts. Assay: immunoSEQ multiplex PCR; the TCRdb copy retains only in-frame clones and omits some. V and J calls plus clone size are reproduced from that table; the DNA served to infer D and trimming. Seen here are 150,000 or so clones, 80% to 90% observed once, and the top ten hold around 6.3%. The germline V gene encodes CDR1 LNHNV and CDR2 YYDKDF (reference sequence). The J segment lost 5 bases and the V segment lost 0 bases, leaving 5 bases of the junction unmatched. The CDR3 is 15 amino acids. The chain combines TRBV15 with TRBJ1-2; the match to TRBD1 covers 8 bases. Material: peripheral blood. The source is a man older than 75 with acute or convalescent COVID-19. This chain's CDR3 is CATSRDRDRIYGYTF. Here the CDR3 DNA reads TGTGCCACCAGCAGAGACCGGGACAGGATATATGGCTACACCTTC.